These T cell receptor beta chains were read from a single sample in a study of blood T cell repertoires in COVID-19. Libraries were prepared by immunoSEQ multiplex PCR; TCRdb keeps only in-frame clonotypes and omits some of them. This table holds 25,000 to 35,000 clones, 85% to 95% found once. The sample consisted of peripheral blood. These TCRs come from a human donor in a cohort sampled during active COVID-19. Both conserved end residues are part of each CDR3. The D gene is left open where the match is weak. Size values are once, few and many counts, or a class for expanded clones, and some rows have none.

. | TRBJ2-4 | TRBV7-9 | once | TGTGCCAGCAGCTTAGCCCCGAACATTCAGTACTTC | CASSLAPNIQYF
TRBD2 | TRBJ2-1 | TRBV7-9 | . | TGTGCCAGCAGCGCGACTAGCTCCCGCCCCACTCCTGAGCAGTTCTTC | CASSATSSRPTPEQFF
TRBD2 | TRBJ2-5 | TRBV30 | . | TGTGCCTGGGGGACTAACCAAGAGACCCAGTACTTC | CAWGTNQETQYF
TRBD2 | TRBJ2-5 | TRBV9 | . | TGTGCCAGCAGCGTAGGGGCAACTAGCGGGAGGGCCCAAGAGACCCAGTACTTC | CASSVGATSGRAQETQYF
. | TRBJ2-7 | TRBV7-6 | . | TGTGCCAGCGGGAGCTCCTACGAGCAGTACTTC | CASGSSYEQYF
TRBD2 | TRBJ2-2 | TRBV24-1 | . | TGTGCCACCGGACAAGCGGGAGGAGGTTACACCGGGGAGCTGTTTTTT | CATGQAGGGYTGELFF
. | TRBJ2-1 | TRBV7-9 | . | TGTGCCAGCAGCTCAAGACAGATCGAGCAGTTCTTC | CASSSRQIEQFF
TRBD2 | TRBJ2-1 | TRBV2 | . | TGTGCCAGCAGAAAAAGAATAGCGGGAGCCTACAATGAGCAGTTCTTC | CASRKRIAGAYNEQFF
. | TRBJ2-7 | TRBV7-8 | . | TGTGCCAGCAGCTCCTGGAGCCCGAATCGACAGGCCTACGAGCAGTACTTC | CASSSWSPNRQAYEQYF
. | TRBJ1-1 | TRBV7-6 | . | TGTGCCAGCAGCTTAGAACAGGCTGATCTAAACACTGAAGCTTTCTTT | CASSLEQADLNTEAFF
. | TRBJ2-2 | TRBV24-1 | few | TGTGCCACCAGTGATTCCACAGTGACGAACACCGGGGAGCTGTTTTTT | CATSDSTVTNTGELFF
. | TRBJ1-2 | TRBV28 | once | TGTGCCAGCAGTGGGGCGTATACGGGCTACACCTTC | CASSGAYTGYTF
. | TRBJ1-5 | TRBV2 | . | TGTGCCAGCCGGGGAGGGAAGGGAAATTTAAATCAGCCCCAGCATTTT | CASRGGKGNLNQPQHF
. | TRBJ1-1 | TRBV7-9 | . | TGTGCCAGCAGCTCCCCGGGAGGACGGACTGAAGCTTTCTTT | CASSSPGGRTEAFF
. | TRBJ2-6 | TRBV19 | . | TGTGCCAGTAGTATTGAGCTCTCTGGGGCCAACGTCCTGACTTTC | CASSIELSGANVLTF
TRBD1 | TRBJ1-2 | TRBV30 | . | TGTGCCTGGAGGGGACAGGGCGTCTATGGCTACACCTTC | CAWRGQGVYGYTF
. | TRBJ2-7 | TRBV4-1 | . | TGCGCCAGCAGCCAAGAGAAGTCGCCGGCAGGGATCGAGCAGTACTTC | CASSQEKSPAGIEQYF
. | TRBJ1-1 | TRBV5-5 | once | TGTGCCAGCAGCCCCCTCGGTCAGGTGAACACTGAAGCTTTCTTT | CASSPLGQVNTEAFF
. | TRBJ2-3 | TRBV4-1 | . | TGCGCCAGCAGCCAGGAATTTAGCGGATATAGCACAGATACGCAGTATTTT | CASSQEFSGYSTDTQYF
TRBD2 | TRBJ2-7 | TRBV6-5 | . | TGTGCCAGCGTACCCCGCCTGGGGGGGGCCTACGAGCAGTACTTC | CASVPRLGGAYEQYF
TRBD1 | TRBJ1-1 | TRBV7-9 | . | TGTGCCAGCCGTCCAGGGGGCGGCACTGAAGCTTTCTTT | CASRPGGGTEAFF
TRBD2 | TRBJ2-1 | TRBV13 | . | TGTGCCAGCAGCATAGGGACTAGCGGTTCAATGGGCTCCTACAATGAGCAGTTCTTC | CASSIGTSGSMGSYNEQFF
TRBD2 | TRBJ2-3 | TRBV9 | . | TGTGCCAGCAGCGCACCGGGACTAGCACACACAGATACGCAGTATTTT | CASSAPGLAHTDTQYF
TRBD1 | TRBJ2-1 | TRBV13 | . | TGTGCCAGCAGCCTACTGCCGGGACAGGGGATCTATGAGCAGTTCTTC | CASSLLPGQGIYEQFF
. | TRBJ2-3 | TRBV21-1 | . | TGTGCCAGCAGCAAAGGGCCAGATACGCAGTATTTT | CASSKGPDTQYF
TRBD2 | TRBJ2-3 | TRBV3-1/TRBV3-2 | . | TGTGCCAGCAGCCAGGGACTAGCGGGAGTGGATACGCAGTATTTT | CASSQGLAGVDTQYF
TRBD1 | TRBJ1-1 | TRBV29-1 | . | TGCAGCGTGCGGACAGGGGACACTGAAGCTTTCTTT | CSVRTGDTEAFF
. | TRBJ1-1 | TRBV19 | . | TGTGCCAGTAGTATTGGGGGCGCTGAAGCTTTCTTT | CASSIGGAEAFF
. | TRBJ1-5 | TRBV5-5 | . | TGTGCCAGCAGCTTGGCCGTGACAAGTAATCAGCCCCAGCATTTT | CASSLAVTSNQPQHF
. | TRBJ2-5 | TRBV3-1/TRBV3-2 | . | TGTGCCAGCAGCCAAGCTGGGGGGGAGACCCAGTACTTC | CASSQAGGETQYF
TRBD1 | TRBJ2-2 | TRBV5-4 | . | TGTGCCAGCAACCTGGACAGGGTTAACACCGGGGAGCTGTTTTTT | CASNLDRVNTGELFF
. | TRBJ1-2 | TRBV24-1 | . | TGTGCCACCAGTGACTCCTATAACTATGGCTACACCTTC | CATSDSYNYGYTF
TRBD1 | TRBJ2-5 | TRBV19 | . | TGTGCCAGTAGTATAGGAGGGGGCTGGGAGACCCAGTACTTC | CASSIGGGWETQYF
. | TRBJ2-5 | TRBV29-1 | . | TGCAGCGTTGCCCCTCTCGCCCCTACGACCCAGTACTTC | CSVAPLAPTTQYF
TRBD2 | TRBJ2-1 | TRBV5-6 | few | TGTGCCAGCAGCTTGGGGCTAGCGGGAGTTAGCAATGAGCAGTTCTTC | CASSLGLAGVSNEQFF
TRBD1 | TRBJ1-6 | TRBV27 | . | TGTGCCAGCAGTTTAGGGACAGGGGGCGTTTCACCCCTCCACTTT | CASSLGTGGVSPLHF
. | TRBJ2-7 | TRBV27 | once | TGTGCCAGCAGTATTAGCGAAGCCTACGAGCAGTACTTC | CASSISEAYEQYF
. | TRBJ2-2 | TRBV9 | . | TGTGCCAGCAGCGGAGGGAGGGACAGGATTACCGGGGAGCTGTTTTTT | CASSGGRDRITGELFF
TRBD2 | TRBJ2-1 | TRBV6-5 | . | TGTGCCAGCAGTTACGAGAGCGGGAGGCACAATGAGCAGTTCTTC | CASSYESGRHNEQFF
. | TRBJ1-1 | TRBV28 | once | TGTGCCAGCAGTTTCGCGCAGGTGAACACTGAAGCTTTCTTT | CASSFAQVNTEAFF
TRBD2 | TRBJ2-7 | TRBV7-2 | . | TGTGCCAGCAGCTTAGGTGGGACTACGGAGCAGTACTTC | CASSLGGTTEQYF
TRBD1 | TRBJ1-2 | TRBV6-5 | . | TGTGCCAGCAGACCCGGACAGGGGTATGGCTACACCTTC | CASRPGQGYGYTF
. | TRBJ2-7 | TRBV2 | . | TGTGCCAGCAGCCCCCAGGGACTCTCCTACGAGCAGTACTTC | CASSPQGLSYEQYF
TRBD2 | TRBJ2-1 | TRBV11-2 | . | TGTGCCAGCAGCCGGGGACTAGCGGGAGACAGGTTCTTC | CASSRGLAGDRFF
. | TRBJ1-2 | TRBV27 | . | TGTGCCAGCAGTCCCCCCGCCGGGGGCTACACCTTC | CASSPPAGGYTF
. | TRBJ2-5 | TRBV28 | . | TGTGCCAGCAGTTTGAATCCCGGGACCCAGTACTTC | CASSLNPGTQYF
. | TRBJ2-3 | TRBV5-1 | few | TGCGCCAGCAGCTTGCCTACAGATACGCAGTATTTT | CASSLPTDTQYF
TRBD2 | TRBJ2-5 | TRBV4-1 | . | TGCGCCAGCAGCCAAGGACTAGCGGGAGGGCCGGGTGAGACCCAGTACTTC | CASSQGLAGGPGETQYF
TRBD2 | TRBJ2-1 | TRBV2 | . | TGTGCCAGCAGTGAAAGTCTAGCGGGAGCCAAAGAGCAGTTCTTC | CASSESLAGAKEQFF
. | TRBJ2-7 | TRBV13 | . | TGTGCCAGCAGCGCCGACGGGGGAGTCAACGAGCAGTACTTC | CASSADGGVNEQYF
. | TRBJ1-5 | TRBV10-3 | . | TGTGCCATCAGTGACCAAAGCAATCAGCCCCAGCATTTT | CAISDQSNQPQHF